This is a list of T cell receptor beta chains from one sample in a study of T-cell memory formation after mild COVID-19. From the 5' RACE reads, TCRdb called clonotypes with MiXCR, one entry per CDR3 protein. The sample lists 500,000 to 550,000 distinct CDR3 sequences, roughly 20% seen once, with under 15% in the top ten. The sample consisted of PBMCs or a T cell subset sorted from them (not recorded which). The receptors derive from an adult woman who had mild COVID-19 (a few samples of this study predate the infection). Cell type and time point are not known. The CDR3 runs from the conserved cysteine through the conserved F or W. The order of the fields is CDR3 length, V gene, J gene, D gene, clone size, CDR3 protein, CDR3 DNA. D genes are given only for firm matches. Some rows mark clone size as missing; the rest say once, few, many or name a class of expanded clone.

>16|TRBV5-1|TRBJ2-5|TRBD2|.
CASSFGTSGGAETQYF
TGCGCCAGCAGTTTCGGGACTAGCGGGGGGGCTGAGACCCAGTACTTC
>14|TRBV24-1|TRBJ1-5|.|few
CATSDYTGAQPQHF
TGTGCCACCAGTGATTATACCGGGGCTCAGCCCCAGCATTTT
>21|TRBV4-2|TRBJ1-1|.|.
CASSLKLGATAGRMMNTEAFF
TGTGCCAGCAGCCTAAAGCTGGGTGCGACAGCCGGAAGAATGATGAACACTGAAGCTTTCTTT
>13|TRBV19|TRBJ1-5|.|few
CASSWDSNQPQHF
TGTGCCAGTAGTTGGGACAGCAATCAGCCCCAGCATTTT
>14|TRBV30|TRBJ1-4|.|.
CAWSVGIIHGKLFF
TGTGCCTGGAGTGTCGGGATTATACACGGAAAACTGTTTTTT
>13|TRBV7-8|TRBJ2-5|.|few
CASSLGTQRAQYF
TGTGCCAGCAGCCTCGGGACCCAGAGGGCCCAGTACTTC
>15|TRBV5-5|TRBJ1-5|TRBD1|few
CASSRDSYSNQPQHF
TGTGCCAGCAGCCGGGACAGTTATAGCAATCAGCCCCAGCATTTT
>13|TRBV12-3/TRBV12-4|TRBJ2-7|.|.
CASRIGTSYEQYF
TGTGCCAGCCGCATCGGGACTTCCTACGAGCAGTACTTC
>14|TRBV20-1|TRBJ2-1|.|few
CSARGLSSYNEQFF
TGCAGTGCTAGGGGTCTCAGCTCCTACAATGAGCAGTTCTTC
>16|TRBV5-5|TRBJ2-4|.|.
CASSLVSGMTKNIQYF
TGTGCCAGCAGCTTGGTTTCGGGGATGACCAAAAACATTCAGTACTTC
>15|TRBV11-3|TRBJ2-1|TRBD2|few
CASSLELAGLNEQFF
TGTGCCAGCAGCTTAGAGCTAGCGGGATTGAATGAGCAGTTCTTC
>15|TRBV4-3|TRBJ1-6|.|.
CASSQVASIDSPLHF
TGCGCCAGCAGCCAAGTCGCCAGTATAGATTCACCCCTCCACTTT
>15|TRBV6-1|TRBJ2-1|TRBD1|.
CASSGWDRVSDEQFF
TGTGCCAGCAGTGGGTGGGACAGGGTGTCCGATGAGCAGTTCTTC
>14|TRBV2|TRBJ2-1|.|.
CASSFGGSRDEQFF
TGTGCCTCCTCATTTGGAGGGAGTAGGGATGAGCAGTTCTTC
>14|TRBV20-1|TRBJ1-2|.|many
CSARGQGANYGYTF
TGCAGTGCTAGAGGTCAAGGAGCTAACTATGGCTACACCTTC
>12|TRBV19|TRBJ1-5|.|few
CASSIQYQPQHF
TGTGCCAGTAGTATCCAATATCAGCCCCAGCATTTT
>16|TRBV12-3/TRBV12-4|TRBJ2-3|.|few
CASSVEGGFYTDTQYF
TGTGCCAGCAGCGTTGAAGGCGGTTTCTACACAGATACGCAGTATTTT
>14|TRBV20-1|TRBJ2-2|.|.
CSARRARDTGELFF
TGCAGTGCTAGGCGGGCAAGGGACACCGGGGAGCTGTTTTTT
>16|TRBV27|TRBJ2-6|.|.
CASSLRPISGANVLTF
TGTGCCAGCAGTCTAAGACCCATCTCTGGGGCCAACGTCCTGACTTTC
>15|TRBV27|TRBJ1-2|.|few
CASSPPGGLYYGYTF
TGTGCCAGCAGTCCTCCGGGGGGACTTTACTATGGCTACACCTTC
>16|TRBV18|TRBJ2-6|.|few
CASSHRRGSGANVLTF
TGTGCCAGCTCACACCGGCGCGGCTCTGGGGCCAACGTCCTGACTTTC
>14|TRBV30|TRBJ2-5|.|.
CAWSVTGTFGTQYF
TGTGCCTGGAGTGTAACAGGGACATTTGGGACCCAGTACTTC
>15|TRBV2|TRBJ2-7|.|few
CASSDRGSGLYEQYF
TGTGCCAGCAGCGATAGGGGATCTGGGTTGTACGAGCAGTACTTC
>18|TRBV3-1|TRBJ2-7|TRBD2|.
CASSQDARLAVSSYEQYF
TGTGCCAGCAGCCAAGATGCCCGTCTAGCGGTGAGCTCCTACGAGCAGTACTTC
>18|TRBV7-9|TRBJ2-3|TRBD2|.
CASSAPSGGVGWIDTQYF
TGTGCCAGCAGCGCGCCTAGCGGGGGGGTCGGCTGGATTGATACGCAGTATTTT
>12|TRBV29-1|TRBJ2-5|.|.
CSVELGPGTQYF
TGCAGCGTTGAGTTGGGACCGGGGACCCAGTACTTC
>15|TRBV20-1|TRBJ1-2|.|.
CSASREGEGTYGYTF
TGCAGTGCCTCCAGGGAGGGAGAGGGGACCTATGGCTACACCTTC
>16|TRBV5-4|TRBJ2-3|TRBD2|.
CASSLTSGGPGNTQYF
TGTGCCAGCAGCCTCACTAGCGGGGGGCCGGGAAATACGCAGTATTTT
>17|TRBV15|TRBJ2-4|.|few
CATSRDPPGGDQNIQYF
TGTGCCACCAGCAGAGATCCTCCGGGGGGCGACCAAAACATTCAGTACTTC
>12|TRBV9|TRBJ2-7|.|many
CASSVAGDEQYF
TGTGCCAGCAGCGTAGCTGGGGACGAGCAGTACTTC
>16|TRBV6-5|TRBJ2-3|TRBD2|few
CASSHSSGSRTDTQYF
TGTGCCAGCAGTCACTCTAGCGGGAGCCGCACAGATACGCAGTATTTT
>16|TRBV7-9|TRBJ2-7|TRBD2|.
CASSRSGGRAFYEQYF
TGTGCCAGCAGCCGGTCGGGGGGGCGCGCGTTCTACGAGCAGTACTTC
>13|TRBV20-1|TRBJ2-1|TRBD2|few
CSASGRARGEQFF
TGCAGTGCTAGCGGGAGGGCCCGGGGGGAGCAGTTCTTC
>14|TRBV15|TRBJ2-3|.|.
CATSRSGSADTQYF
TGTGCCACCAGCAGGTCAGGGTCGGCAGATACGCAGTATTTT
>13|TRBV29-1|TRBJ2-3|TRBD1|.
CSVPGQNTDTQYF
TGCAGCGTTCCGGGACAGAACACAGATACGCAGTATTTT
>16|TRBV12-3/TRBV12-4|TRBJ2-7|TRBD2|few
CASSSTLTSGWYEQYF
TGTGCCAGCAGTTCCACCCTGACTAGCGGTTGGTACGAGCAGTACTTC
>14|TRBV29-1|TRBJ2-7|TRBD1|few
CSVSDRDRFYEQYF
TGCAGCGTATCTGACCGGGACAGGTTCTACGAGCAGTACTTC
>14|TRBV5-6|TRBJ1-4|.|few
CASSLKNQREKLFF
TGTGCCAGCAGCTTGAAAAACCAGCGGGAAAAACTGTTTTTT
>15|TRBV12-3/TRBV12-4|TRBJ2-1|TRBD2|.
CASSPGGRESNEQFF
TGTGCCAGCAGTCCTGGTGGGCGGGAGAGCAATGAGCAGTTCTTC
>15|TRBV11-2|TRBJ2-7|TRBD2|.
CASSLTLAGAYEQYF
TGTGCCAGCAGCTTAACGCTAGCGGGAGCCTACGAGCAGTACTTC
>16|TRBV7-8|TRBJ1-5|TRBD1|.
CASSPDREGSNQPQHF
TGTGCCAGCAGCCCAGACAGGGAAGGAAGCAATCAGCCCCAGCATTTT
>15|TRBV12-3/TRBV12-4|TRBJ1-3|TRBD1|few
CASSRQGGAGNTIYF
TGTGCCAGCAGTCGTCAGGGGGGAGCTGGAAACACCATATATTTT
>15|TRBV6-2/TRBV6-3|TRBJ1-5|.|.
CASSYAGSGNQPQHF
TGTGCCAGCAGTTATGCGGGATCGGGCAATCAGCCCCAGCATTTT
>15|TRBV14|TRBJ2-7|TRBD1|.
CASSRDRVMVYEQYF
TGTGCCAGCAGCCGGGACAGGGTTATGGTTTACGAGCAGTACTTC
>15|TRBV18|TRBJ2-3|.|few
CASSPLGPPVDTQYF
TGTGCCAGCTCACCACTGGGGCCTCCCGTAGATACGCAGTATTTT
>16|TRBV6-5|TRBJ2-2|TRBD2|many
CASSLGLAGPTGELFF
TGTGCCAGCAGTTTGGGACTAGCGGGACCCACCGGGGAGCTGTTTTTT
>18|TRBV6-5|TRBJ2-4|.|.
CASSYTADGILAKNIQYF
TGTGCCAGCAGTTACACCGCCGACGGAATACTAGCCAAAAACATTCAGTACTTC
>14|TRBV10-3|TRBJ2-1|.|few
CAISESENWVWQFF
TGTGCCATCAGTGAGTCCGAGAACTGGGTCTGGCAGTTCTTC
>15|TRBV4-1|TRBJ2-7|.|few
CASSQNVGRTYEQYF
TGCGCCAGCAGCCAAAACGTCGGCAGAACCTACGAGCAGTACTTC
>18|TRBV6-2/TRBV6-3|TRBJ2-1|TRBD2|.
CASSPGLAGDIKSNEQFF
TGTGCCAGCAGTCCGGGACTAGCGGGGGACATTAAGAGCAATGAGCAGTTCTTC
>15|TRBV5-6|TRBJ2-1|TRBD1|.
CASSFGSGTGDEQFF
TGTGCCAGCAGCTTTGGGTCCGGGACAGGGGATGAGCAGTTCTTC
>15|TRBV11-2|TRBJ2-2|.|few
CASAPAGLGTGELFF
TGTGCCTCAGCCCCCGCGGGGTTGGGCACCGGGGAGCTGTTTTTT
>13|TRBV18|TRBJ2-1|TRBD1|many
CASSPGQYNEQFF
TGTGCCAGCTCGCCGGGACAGTACAATGAGCAGTTCTTC
>16|TRBV11-2|TRBJ2-7|.|.
CASSPDADRGSYEQYF
TGTGCCAGCAGCCCAGACGCCGACAGAGGGTCCTACGAGCAGTACTTC
>13|TRBV3-1|TRBJ1-1|.|many
CASRLDKNTEAFF
TGTGCCAGCAGACTGGACAAGAACACTGAAGCTTTCTTT
>14|TRBV19|TRBJ1-4|TRBD1|.
CASSLPGQGARGFF
TGTGCCAGTAGTCTACCGGGACAGGGGGCGCGGGGGTTTTTT
>15|TRBV6-5|TRBJ1-5|TRBD1|.
CASKEYTGDNQPQHF
TGTGCCAGCAAAGAGTACACAGGGGATAATCAGCCCCAGCATTTT
>16|TRBV15|TRBJ2-1|.|.
CATSRVTGSSYNEQFF
TGTGCCACCAGCAGAGTAACAGGTAGCTCCTACAATGAGCAGTTCTTC
>16|TRBV5-1|TRBJ2-1|TRBD2|many
CASSPHLAGGRNEQFF
TGCGCCAGCAGCCCTCATTTAGCGGGAGGGCGAAATGAGCAGTTCTTC